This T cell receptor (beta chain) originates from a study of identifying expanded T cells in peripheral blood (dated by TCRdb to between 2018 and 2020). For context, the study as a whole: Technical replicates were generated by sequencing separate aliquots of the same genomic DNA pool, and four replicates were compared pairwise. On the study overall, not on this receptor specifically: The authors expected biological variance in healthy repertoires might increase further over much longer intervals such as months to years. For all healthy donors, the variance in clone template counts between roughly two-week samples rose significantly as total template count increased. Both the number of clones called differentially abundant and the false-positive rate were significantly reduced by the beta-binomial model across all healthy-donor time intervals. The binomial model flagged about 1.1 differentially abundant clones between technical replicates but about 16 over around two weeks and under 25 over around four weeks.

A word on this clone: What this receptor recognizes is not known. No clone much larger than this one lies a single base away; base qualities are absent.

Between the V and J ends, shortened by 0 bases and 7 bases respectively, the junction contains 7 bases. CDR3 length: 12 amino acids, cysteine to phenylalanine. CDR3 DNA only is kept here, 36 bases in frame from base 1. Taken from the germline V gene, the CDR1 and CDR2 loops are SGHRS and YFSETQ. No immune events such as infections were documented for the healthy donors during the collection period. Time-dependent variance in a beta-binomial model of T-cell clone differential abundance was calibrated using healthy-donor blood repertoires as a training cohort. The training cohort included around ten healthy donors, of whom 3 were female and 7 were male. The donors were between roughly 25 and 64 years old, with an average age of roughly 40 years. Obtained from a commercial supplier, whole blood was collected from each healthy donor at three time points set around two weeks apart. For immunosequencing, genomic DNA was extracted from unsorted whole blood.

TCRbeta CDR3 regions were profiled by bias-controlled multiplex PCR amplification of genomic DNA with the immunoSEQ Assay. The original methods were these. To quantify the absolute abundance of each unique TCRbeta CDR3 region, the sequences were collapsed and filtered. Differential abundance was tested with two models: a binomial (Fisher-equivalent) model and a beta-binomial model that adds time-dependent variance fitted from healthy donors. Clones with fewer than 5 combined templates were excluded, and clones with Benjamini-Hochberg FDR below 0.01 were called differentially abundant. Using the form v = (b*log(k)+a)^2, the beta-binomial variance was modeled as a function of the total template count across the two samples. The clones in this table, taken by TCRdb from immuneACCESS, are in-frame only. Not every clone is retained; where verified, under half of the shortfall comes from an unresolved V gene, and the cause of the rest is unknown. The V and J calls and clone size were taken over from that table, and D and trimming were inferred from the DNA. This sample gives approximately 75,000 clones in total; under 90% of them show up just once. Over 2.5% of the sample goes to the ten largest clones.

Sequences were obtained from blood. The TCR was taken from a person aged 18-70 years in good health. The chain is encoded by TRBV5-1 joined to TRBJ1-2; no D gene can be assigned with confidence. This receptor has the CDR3 CASSLEDGGYTF. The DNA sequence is TGCGCCAGCAGCTTGGAGGACGGTGGCTACACCTTC. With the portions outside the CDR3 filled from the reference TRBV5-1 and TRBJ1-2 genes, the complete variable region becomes KAGVTQTPRYLIKTRGQQVTLSCSPISGHRSVSWYQQTPGQGLQFLFEYFSETQRNKGNFPGRFSGRQFSNSRSEMNVSTLELGDSALYLCASSLEDGGYTFGSGTRLTVV.